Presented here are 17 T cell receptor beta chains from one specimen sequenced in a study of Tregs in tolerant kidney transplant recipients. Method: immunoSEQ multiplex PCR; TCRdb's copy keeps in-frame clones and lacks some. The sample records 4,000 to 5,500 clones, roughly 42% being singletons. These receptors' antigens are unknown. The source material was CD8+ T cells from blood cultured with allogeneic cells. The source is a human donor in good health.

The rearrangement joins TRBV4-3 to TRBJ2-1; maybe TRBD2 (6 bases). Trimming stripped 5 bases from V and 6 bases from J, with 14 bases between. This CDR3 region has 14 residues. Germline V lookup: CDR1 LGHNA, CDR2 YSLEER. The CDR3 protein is CASSISGPPNEQFF. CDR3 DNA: TGCGCCAGCAGCATTAGCGGACCCCCCAATGAGCAGTTCTTC.

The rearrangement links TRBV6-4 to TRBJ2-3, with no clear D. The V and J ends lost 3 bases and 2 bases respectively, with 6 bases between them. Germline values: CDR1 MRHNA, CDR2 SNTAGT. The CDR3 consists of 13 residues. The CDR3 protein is CASSEKDTDTQYF. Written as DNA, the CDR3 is TGTGCCAGCAGTGAGAAAGACACAGATACGCAGTATTTT.

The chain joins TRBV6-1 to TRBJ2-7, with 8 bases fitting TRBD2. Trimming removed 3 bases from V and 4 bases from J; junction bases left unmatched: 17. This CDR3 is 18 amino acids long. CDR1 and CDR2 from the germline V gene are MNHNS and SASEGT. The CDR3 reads CASSERRSREGLLYEQYF. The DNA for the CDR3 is TGTGCCAGCAGTGAGAGGCGTAGTCGGGAGGGCCTATTGTACGAGCAGTACTTC.

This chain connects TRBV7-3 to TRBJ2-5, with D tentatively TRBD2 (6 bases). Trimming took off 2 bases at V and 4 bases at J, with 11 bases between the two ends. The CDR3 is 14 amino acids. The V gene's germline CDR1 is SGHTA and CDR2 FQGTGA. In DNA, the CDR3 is TGTGCCAGCAGCTTAGGCGGGGTCCGAGAGACCCAGTACTTC. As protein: CASSLGGVRETQYF.

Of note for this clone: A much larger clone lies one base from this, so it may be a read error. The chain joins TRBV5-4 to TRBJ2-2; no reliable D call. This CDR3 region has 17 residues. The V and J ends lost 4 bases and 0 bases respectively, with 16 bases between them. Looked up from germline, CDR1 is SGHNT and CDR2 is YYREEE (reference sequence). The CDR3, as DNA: TGTGCCAGCAGCCAAGATAGGGCAATCGCGAACACCGGGGAGCTGTTTTTT. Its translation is CASSQDRAIANTGELFF.

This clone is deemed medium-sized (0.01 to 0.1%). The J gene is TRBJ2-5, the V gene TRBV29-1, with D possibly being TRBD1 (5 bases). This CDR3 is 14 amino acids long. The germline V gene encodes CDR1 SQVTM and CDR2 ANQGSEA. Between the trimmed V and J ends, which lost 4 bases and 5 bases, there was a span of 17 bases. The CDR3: CSVAGVGVWETQYF. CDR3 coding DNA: TGCAGCGTTGCCGGTGTAGGGGTCTGGGAGACCCAGTACTTC.

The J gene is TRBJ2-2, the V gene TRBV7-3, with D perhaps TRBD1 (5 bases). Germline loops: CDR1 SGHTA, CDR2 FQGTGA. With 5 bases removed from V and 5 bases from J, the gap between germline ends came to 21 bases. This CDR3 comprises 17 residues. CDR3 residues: CASSLQSRIYRTGELFF. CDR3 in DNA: TGTGCCAGCAGCCTGCAATCACGCATCTACAGGACCGGGGAGCTGTTTTTT.

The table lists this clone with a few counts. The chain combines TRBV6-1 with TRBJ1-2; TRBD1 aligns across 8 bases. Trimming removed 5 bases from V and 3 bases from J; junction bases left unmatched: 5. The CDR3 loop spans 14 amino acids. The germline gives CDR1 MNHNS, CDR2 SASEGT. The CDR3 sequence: CASSQGQAYYGYTF. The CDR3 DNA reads TGTGCCAGCAGTCAGGGACAGGCCTACTATGGCTACACCTTC.

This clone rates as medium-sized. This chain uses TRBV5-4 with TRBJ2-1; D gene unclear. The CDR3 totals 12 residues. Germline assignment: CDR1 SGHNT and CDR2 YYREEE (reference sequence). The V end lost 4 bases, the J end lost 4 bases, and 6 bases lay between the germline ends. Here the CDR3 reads CASSPDYNEQFF. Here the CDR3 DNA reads TGTGCCAGCAGCCCGGATTACAATGAGCAGTTCTTC.

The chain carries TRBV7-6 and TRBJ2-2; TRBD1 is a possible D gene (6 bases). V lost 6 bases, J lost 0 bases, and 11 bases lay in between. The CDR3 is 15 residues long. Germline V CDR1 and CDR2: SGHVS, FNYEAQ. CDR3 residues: CASRQGLSNTGELFF. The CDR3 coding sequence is TGTGCCAGCAGACAGGGCCTATCGAACACCGGGGAGCTGTTTTTT.

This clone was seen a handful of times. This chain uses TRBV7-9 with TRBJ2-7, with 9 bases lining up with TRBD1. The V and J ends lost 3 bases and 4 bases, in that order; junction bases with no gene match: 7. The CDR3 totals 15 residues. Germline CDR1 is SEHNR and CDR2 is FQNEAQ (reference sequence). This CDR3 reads CASSLGPGQGYEQYF. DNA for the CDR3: TGTGCCAGCAGCTTGGGACCGGGACAGGGATACGAGCAGTACTTC.

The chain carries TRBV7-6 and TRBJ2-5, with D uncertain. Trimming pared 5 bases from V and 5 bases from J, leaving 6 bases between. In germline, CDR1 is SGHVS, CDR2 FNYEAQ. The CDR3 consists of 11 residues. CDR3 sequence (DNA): TGTGCCAGCAGCCGCCGGGAGACCCAGTACTTC. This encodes CASSRRETQYF.

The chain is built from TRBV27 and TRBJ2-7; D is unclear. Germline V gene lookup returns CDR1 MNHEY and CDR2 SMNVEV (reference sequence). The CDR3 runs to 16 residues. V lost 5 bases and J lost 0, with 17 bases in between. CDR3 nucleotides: TGTGCCAGCAGTCTCGCTCTAACAGTTCCCTCCTACGAGCAGTACTTC. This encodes CASSLALTVPSYEQYF.

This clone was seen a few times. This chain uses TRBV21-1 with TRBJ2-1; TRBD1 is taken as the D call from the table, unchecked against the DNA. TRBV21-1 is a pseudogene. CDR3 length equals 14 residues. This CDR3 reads CASSKAWPYNEQFF. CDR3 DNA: TGTGCCAGCAGCAAAGCATGGCCTTACAATGAGCAGTTCTTC.

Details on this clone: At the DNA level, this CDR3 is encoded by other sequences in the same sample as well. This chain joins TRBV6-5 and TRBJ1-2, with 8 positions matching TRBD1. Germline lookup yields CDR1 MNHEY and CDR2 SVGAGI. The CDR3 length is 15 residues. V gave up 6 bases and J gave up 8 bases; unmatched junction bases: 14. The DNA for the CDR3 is TGTGCCAGCAGCTCCCAACTTCAGGGGGCGGGGGGCTACACCTTC. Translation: CASSSQLQGAGGYTF.

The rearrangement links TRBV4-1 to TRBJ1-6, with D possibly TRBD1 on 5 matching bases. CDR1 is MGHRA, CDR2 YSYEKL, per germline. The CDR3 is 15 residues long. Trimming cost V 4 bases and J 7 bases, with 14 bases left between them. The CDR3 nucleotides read TGCGCCAGCAGCCTTCGGGACCTGGGAAATTCACCCCTCCACTTT. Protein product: CASSLRDLGNSPLHF.

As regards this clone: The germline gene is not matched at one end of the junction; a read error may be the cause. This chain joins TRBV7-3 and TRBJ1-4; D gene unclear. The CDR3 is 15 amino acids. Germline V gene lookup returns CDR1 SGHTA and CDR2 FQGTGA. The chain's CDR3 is CASSPLLSSNEKLFF. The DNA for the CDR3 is TGCGCCAGCAGCCCTCTTTTGAGTTCCAATGAAAAACTGTTTTTT. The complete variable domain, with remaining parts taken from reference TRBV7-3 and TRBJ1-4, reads GAGVSQTPSNKVTEKGKYVELRCDPISGHTALYWYRQSLGQGPEFLIYFQGTGAADDSGLPNDRFFAVRPEGSVSTLKIQRTERGDSAVYLCASSPLLSSNEKLFFGSGTQLSVL.